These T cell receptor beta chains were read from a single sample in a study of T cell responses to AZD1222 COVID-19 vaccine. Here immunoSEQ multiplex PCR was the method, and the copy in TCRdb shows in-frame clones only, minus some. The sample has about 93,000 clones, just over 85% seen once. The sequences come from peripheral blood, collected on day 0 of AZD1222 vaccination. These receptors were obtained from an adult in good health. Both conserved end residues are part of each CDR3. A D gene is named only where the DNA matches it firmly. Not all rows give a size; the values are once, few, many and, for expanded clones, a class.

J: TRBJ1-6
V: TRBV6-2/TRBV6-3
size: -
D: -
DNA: TGTGCCAGCAGTTACAGCAACAGGGTGTCCTATAATTCACCCCTCCACTTT
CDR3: CASSYSNRVSYNSPLHF

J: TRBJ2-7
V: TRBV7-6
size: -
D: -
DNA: TGTGCCAGCAGCTTAGATCCAACCAGACCGACGCCTCCACCCTACGAGCAGTACTTC
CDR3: CASSLDPTRPTPPPYEQYF

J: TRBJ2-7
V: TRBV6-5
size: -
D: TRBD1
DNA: TGTGCCAGCAGACGGGACAGCCTCTCCTACGAGCAGTACTTC
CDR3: CASRRDSLSYEQYF

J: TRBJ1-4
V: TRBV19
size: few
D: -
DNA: TGTGCCAGTAGCCGCGGGATGCCCCCCGGAAAACTGTTTTTT
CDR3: CASSRGMPPGKLFF

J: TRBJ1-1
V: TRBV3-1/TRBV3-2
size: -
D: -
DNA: TGTGCCAGCAGCCAAGAGTTCTTGAACACTGAAGCTTTCTTT
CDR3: CASSQEFLNTEAFF

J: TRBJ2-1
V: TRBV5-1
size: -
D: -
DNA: TGCGCCAGCAGCTTGGAGACCGGTCTTGGGGTCTTC
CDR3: CASSLETGLGVF

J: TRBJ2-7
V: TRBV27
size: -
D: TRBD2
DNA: TGTGCCAGCAGTTTACGCCAATTAGCGGGGAGGCCGCAGTACTTC
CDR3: CASSLRQLAGRPQYF

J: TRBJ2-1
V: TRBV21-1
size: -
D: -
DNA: TGTGCCAGCAGCGCCCGACTAGCGGGAGGGTACAATGAGCAGTTCTTC
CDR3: CASSARLAGGYNEQFF

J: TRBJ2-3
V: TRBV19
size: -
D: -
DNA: TGTGCCAGTAGTGTGGACAGCACAGATACGCAGTATTTT
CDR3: CASSVDSTDTQYF

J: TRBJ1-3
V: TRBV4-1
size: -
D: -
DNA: TGCGCCAGCAGCCAAGGGTGGACAACTGGAAACACCATATATTTT
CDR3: CASSQGWTTGNTIYF

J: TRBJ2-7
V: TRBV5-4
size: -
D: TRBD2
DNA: TGTGCCAGCAGCTCCCGGACTAGCGGGGACGAGCAGTACTTC
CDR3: CASSSRTSGDEQYF

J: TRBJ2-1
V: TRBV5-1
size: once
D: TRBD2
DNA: TGCGCCAGCAGCTCACGGGCGGGAGGGCCGGCCAATGAGCAGTTCTTC
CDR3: CASSSRAGGPANEQFF

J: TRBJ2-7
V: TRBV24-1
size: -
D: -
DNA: TGTGCCACCAGTGATACCGGGACTTCCTCCTACGAGCAGTACTTC
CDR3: CATSDTGTSSYEQYF

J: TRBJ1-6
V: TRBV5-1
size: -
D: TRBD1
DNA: TGCGCCAGCACAGACAGGGGAAATTTGGGGAATTCACCCCTCCACTTT
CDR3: CASTDRGNLGNSPLHF

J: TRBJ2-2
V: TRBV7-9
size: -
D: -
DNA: TGTGCCAGCAGCGCGGACCGGAACACCGGGGAGCTGTTTTTT
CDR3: CASSADRNTGELFF

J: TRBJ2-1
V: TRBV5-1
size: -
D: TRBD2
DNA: TGCGCCAGCAGCTTGGAGGCGCGTCGGGGGGGTAATGAGCAGTTCTTC
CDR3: CASSLEARRGGNEQFF